The T cell receptor (beta chain) described here comes from a study of lymphopenia after photon versus proton radiotherapy. The protocol was immunoSEQ multiplex PCR, while the TCRdb copy is restricted to in-frame clones and leaves out a portion. The sample lists 15,000 to 20,000 clones, 84% seen once, with 20% to 25% in the top ten. Study-wide findings and caveats: After lymphocyte nadir, photon-treated repertoires showed oligoclonal expansion, especially CD8+ Temra. Photon-treated patients lost naive T cells and TCR diversity; proton-treated stayed stable.

Worth noting for this clone: As yet, its antigen is unknown.

The sequenced sample was peripheral blood, obtained from a patient treated with proton-based radiotherapy. The receptor was isolated from a man aged 65-85 years with pancreatic cancer.

Here the CDR3 DNA reads TGTGCTAGTGGCCCCCCGTGGGGACAGGGGGTAAATCAGCCCCAGCATTTT. Amino acids: CASGPPWGQGVNQPQHF. The rearrangement uses TRBV12-5 and TRBJ1-5, with TRBD1 identical over 11 bases. CDR3 size: 17 residues. V was clipped by 6 bases and J by 4 bases; unmatched bases: 11. Germline CDR1 LGHNT, CDR2 FRNRAP.